Shown below are 16 T cell receptor beta chains from a single sample sequenced in a study of beta chain features in type 1 diabetes. The investigators reverse transcribed all of the isolated RNA, so they sequenced expressed TCRB transcripts. Sequenced by immunoSEQ multiplex PCR; TCRdb stores in-frame clones only, minus some. The sample lists about 150,000 clones; about 10% were seen once. Source material: naive CD4+ T cells from blood. The receptor source for this set is a man younger than 35 in good health.

This clone was seen only a few times. The rearrangement joins TRBV7-3 to TRBJ2-6; 9 nucleotides line up with TRBD1. The CDR3 extends over 15 amino acids. From germline, CDR1 is SGHTA and CDR2 FQGTGA. The V gene end was trimmed by 5 bases and the J gene end by 6 bases; junction bases not matched to a gene: 5. In DNA, the CDR3 is TGTGCCAGCAGCACGCGGACAGGGGAGGCCAACGTCCTGACTTTC. It translates to CASSTRTGEANVLTF. Full variable domain (missing parts from reference TRBV7-3 and TRBJ2-6): GAGVSQTPSNKVTEKGKYVELRCDPISGHTALYWYRQSLGQGPEFLIYFQGTGAADDSGLPNDRFFAVRPEGSVSTLKIQRTERGDSAVYLCASSTRTGEANVLTFGAGSRLTVL.

This clone was picked up many times. V and J are TRBV7-9 and TRBJ1-5; 9 nucleotides align to TRBD1. Germline values: CDR1 SEHNR, CDR2 FQNEAQ (reference sequence). The CDR3 totals 15 residues. V gave up 5 bases and J gave up 6 bases; unmatched junction bases: 8. The CDR3 loop reads CASSAGQGHTQPQHF. CDR3 nucleotides: TGTGCCAGCAGCGCCGGACAGGGGCATACTCAGCCCCAGCATTTT.

This clone has just a few counts. The CDR3 DNA reads TGTGCCAGCACTGGAGACTCCTACGAGCAGTACTTC. Its protein product is CASTGDSYEQYF. The chain is built from TRBV2 and TRBJ2-7; D is uncertain. Germline lookup yields CDR1 SNHLY and CDR2 FYNNEI. The CDR3 runs to 12 residues. Deletions cut 7 bases from V and 0 bases from J, with 7 bases between.

The sample holds a few counts of this clone. The rearrangement uses TRBV19 and TRBJ2-7, with TRBD2 matching over 12 bases. This CDR3 comprises 15 residues. Looked up from germline, CDR1 is LNHDA and CDR2 is SQIVND (reference sequence). CDR3 in amino acids: CDRRTSGEGSYEQYF. CDR3 bases: TGTGACCGGCGGACTAGCGGGGAAGGATCCTACGAGCAGTACTTC.

The rearrangement uses TRBV27 and TRBJ1-5; 8 bases match TRBD1. This CDR3 has 12 amino acids. Per the germline V gene, CDR1 is MNHEY and CDR2 is SMNVEV (reference sequence). The V gene end was trimmed by 9 bases and the J gene end by 2 bases; junction bases not matched to a gene: 0. CDR3 sequence: CARTGGNQPQHF. CDR3 DNA sequence: TGTGCCAGGACAGGGGGCAATCAGCCCCAGCATTTT.

This clone was counted a few times. This chain connects TRBV5-5 to TRBJ2-1, with D perhaps TRBD2 (7 bases). The CDR3 totals 15 residues. Germline V gives CDR1 SGHKS, CDR2 YYEKEE (reference sequence). V was cut by 5 bases and J by 5 bases, with 17 bases left in between. CDR3 nucleotide sequence: TGTGCCAGCAGTACCCCGGGGGGCAGGGACAATGAGCAGTTCTTC. Translation: CASSTPGGRDNEQFF.

The gene calls are TRBV7-8 and TRBJ1-6; D is perhaps TRBD1 (5 bases). Germline V gives CDR1 SGHVS, CDR2 FQNEAQ. There are 13 residues in the CDR3. The V end lost 6 bases, the J end lost 5 bases, and 8 bases lay between the germline ends. The CDR3 coding sequence is TGTGCCAGCAGGAAGGGGAATAATTCACCCCTCCACTTT. The encoded protein is CASRKGNNSPLHF.

CDR3 nucleotides: TGTGCCAGCAGTTTTACAGACAGCTCCTATAATTCACCCCTCCACTTT. Its translation is CASSFTDSSYNSPLHF. The V call is TRBV27, the J call TRBJ1-6; weak D call: TRBD1 (5 bases). V lost 3 bases and J 0 bases, leaving 9 bases between the germline ends. The CDR3 runs 16 residues. Germline lookup yields CDR1 MNHEY and CDR2 SMNVEV (reference sequence).

The chain couples TRBV18 to TRBJ2-1, with 7 bases aligning to TRBD1. The length of the CDR3 is 15 residues. V lost 1 base to trimming and J lost 6 bases; unmatched junction nucleotides: 6. Germline V lookup: CDR1 KGHSH, CDR2 LQKENI. CDR3 nucleotides: TGTGCCAGCTCACCACAGGGGGCCCCGTTCAATGAGCAGTTCTTC. Encoded protein: CASSPQGAPFNEQFF.

This clone turned up a few times. The rearrangement uses TRBV18 and TRBJ2-2; 9 positions agree with TRBD1. The CDR3 spans 16 residues. The trim removed 4 bases at V and 2 bases at J, leaving 5 bases unmatched. Germline CDR1 and CDR2: KGHSH and LQKENI. CDR3 in amino acids: CASSLVTGGNTGELFF. The CDR3 region has the DNA TGTGCCAGCTCACTCGTAACAGGGGGCAACACCGGGGAGCTGTTTTTT.

This chain links TRBV4-3 with TRBJ1-2; perhaps TRBD1 as D (5 bases). CDR3 length equals 16 residues. V gave up 2 bases and J gave up 1 base, with 14 bases separating them. Germline V lookup: CDR1 LGHNA, CDR2 YSLEER. CDR3 sequence: CASSQLTQGDNYGYTF. The CDR3 bases are TGCGCCAGCAGCCAACTTACTCAAGGGGATAACTATGGCTACACCTTC.

This clone was picked up many times. The chain is built from TRBV29-1 and TRBJ1-4; D remains unclear. The CDR3 covers 12 residues. Germline values: CDR1 SQVTM, CDR2 ANQGSEA. The V and J ends lost 4 bases and 7 bases respectively, with 10 bases between them. The CDR3 DNA is TGCAGCGTTGCGATTACTGGTGAAAAACTGTTTTTT. Its translation is CSVAITGEKLFF.

The V gene is TRBV18, the J gene TRBJ2-7; TRBD2 matches 12 bases. The V segment lost 3 bases and the J segment 0 bases; nucleotides outside the gene matches: 6. CDR1 is KGHSH and CDR2 is LQKENI in the germline V gene. CDR3 length equals 17 residues. The CDR3 nucleotides are TGTGCCAGCTCACCCGGACTAGCGGGGAAAAGCTCCTACGAGCAGTACTTC. This codes for CASSPGLAGKSSYEQYF.

This chain connects TRBV30 to TRBJ2-7; 10 positions match TRBD1. Germline V gene lookup returns CDR1 GTSNPN and CDR2 SVGIG (reference sequence). The CDR3 sequence is 13 residues long. With 7 bases clipped from V and 3 bases from J, the junction kept 6 bases outside the gene matches. The CDR3: CAYTGTGVYEQYF. In DNA form, the CDR3 reads TGTGCCTACACCGGGACAGGGGTCTACGAGCAGTACTTC.

The CDR3 loop is CASSLAGANEKLFF. The CDR3 DNA reads as TGTGCCAGCAGCTTAGCAGGGGCTAATGAAAAACTGTTTTTT. The J gene is TRBJ1-4, the V gene TRBV7-9; possibly TRBD1 for D (5 bases). Germline CDR1 SEHNR, CDR2 FQNEAQ (reference sequence). Trimming took off 0 bases at V and 3 bases at J, with 5 bases between the two ends. The CDR3 is made up of 14 amino acids.

This sequence joins TRBV4-3 and TRBJ2-5; 10 bases line up with TRBD2. CDR3 size: 17 residues. CDR1 is LGHNA, CDR2 YSLEER, per germline. V gave up 4 bases and J gave up 2 bases; unmatched junction bases: 10. The CDR3 protein is CASSRGSVAGGQETQYF. DNA of the CDR3: TGCGCCAGCAGCCGAGGCTCAGTAGCGGGGGGACAAGAGACCCAGTACTTC.